This is a list of T cell receptor beta chains from one sample in a study of blood T cells in healthy people across ages. TCRdb reanalysed the 5' RACE reads using MiXCR and keeps one entry per CDR3 protein. The profile shows roughly 1.5 million distinct CDR3 sequences, under 55% of them singletons. Sequencing was carried out using blood. These receptors were taken from a woman aged 18 to 35 in good health. Each CDR3 is given with its conserved first and last residue. D genes are given only for firm matches. Expanded clones are given a class, and other clones once, few, many or no size at all.

TRBV7-9	few	TRBJ1-1	15	TRBD1	CASSQQQGRSTEAFF	TGTGCCAGCAGCCAACAACAGGGGAGATCCACTGAAGCTTTCTTT
TRBV15	once	TRBJ1-2	13	.	CATSPGPSYGYTF	TGTGCCACCAGTCCGGGGCCTTCCTATGGCTACACCTTC
TRBV27	few	TRBJ2-5	13	.	CASRGEYQETQYF	TGTGCCAGCAGGGGAGAGTACCAAGAGACCCAGTACTTC
TRBV7-9	.	TRBJ2-7	14	.	CASSPELVPYEQYF	TGTGCCAGCAGCCCAGAACTAGTCCCCTACGAGCAGTACTTC
TRBV6-6	.	TRBJ2-3	15	TRBD1	CAGSYWDREGDTQYF	TGTGCCGGCAGTTATTGGGACAGGGAGGGAGATACGCAGTATTTT
TRBV6-6	once	TRBJ1-6	16	.	CASSYSIGRLRSPLHF	TGTGCCAGCAGTTACTCGATTGGCAGATTACGTTCACCCCTCCACTTT
TRBV29-1	.	TRBJ2-7	11	.	CSVDEGYEQYF	TGCAGCGTTGACGAGGGATACGAGCAGTACTTC
TRBV28	.	TRBJ2-2	17	TRBD2	CASSSPRLAENTGELFF	TGTGCCAGCAGTTCCCCCCGACTAGCGGAGAACACCGGGGAGCTGTTTTTT
TRBV20-1	.	TRBJ2-5	14	TRBD2	CSASRSGGGETQYF	TGCAGTGCTAGTCGTTCGGGAGGGGGAGAGACCCAGTACTTC
TRBV20-1	few	TRBJ2-7	13	.	CSARGRESYEQYF	TGCAGTGCCCGGGGACGGGAGTCCTACGAGCAGTACTTC
TRBV7-2	.	TRBJ1-1	15	.	CASSSWGVRNTEAFF	TGTGCCAGCAGCTCCTGGGGGGTACGGAACACTGAAGCTTTCTTT
TRBV7-9	many	TRBJ2-7	12	.	CASSPVLYEQYF	TGTGCCAGCAGCCCAGTCCTCTACGAGCAGTACTTC
TRBV4-3	.	TRBJ2-7	16	TRBD1	CASSQIGQGGIGEQYF	TGCGCCAGCAGCCAAATCGGACAGGGGGGTATCGGCGAGCAGTACTTC
TRBV20-1	.	TRBJ2-2	15	TRBD2	CSARTSGAGTGELFF	TGCAGTGCTAGGACTAGCGGGGCGGGCACCGGGGAGCTGTTTTTT
TRBV20-1	many	TRBJ2-3	14	TRBD2	CSARVAGGPDTQYF	TGCAGTGCTAGGGTCGCGGGAGGGCCTGATACGCAGTATTTT
TRBV4-1	.	TRBJ2-1	14	.	CASSQKGWVDEQFF	TGCGCCAGCAGCCAGAAGGGGTGGGTAGATGAGCAGTTCTTC
TRBV3-1	few	TRBJ2-7	13	TRBD2	CASSPLGGCEQYF	TGTGCCAGCAGTCCCCTGGGGGGGTGCGAGCAGTACTTC
TRBV7-2	few	TRBJ1-5	16	.	CASSLETGYSNQPQHF	TGTGCCAGCAGCTTAGAGACAGGATATAGCAATCAGCCCCAGCATTTT
TRBV5-1	few	TRBJ2-7	16	TRBD2	CASSLGLAGPLDEQYF	TGCGCCAGCAGCTTGGGACTAGCGGGACCTCTAGACGAGCAGTACTTC
TRBV7-8	few	TRBJ2-1	16	TRBD2	CASSSPLAGVRNEQFF	TGTGCCAGCAGCTCACCCCTAGCGGGGGTCCGAAATGAGCAGTTCTTC
TRBV20-1	few	TRBJ1-1	15	.	CSARVRTPLGTEAFF	TGCAGTGCTAGAGTGAGAACCCCCTTGGGGACTGAAGCTTTCTTT
TRBV18	.	TRBJ2-7	10	.	CAGSFYEQYF	TGTGCCGGCTCATTCTACGAGCAGTACTTC
TRBV20-1	.	TRBJ2-3	14	.	CSARLREVTDTQYF	TGCAGTGCTAGGTTAAGGGAGGTCACAGATACGCAGTATTTT
TRBV12-3/TRBV12-4	few	TRBJ1-4	15	.	CASSLADRRHEKLFF	TGTGCCAGCAGTTTAGCCGACAGGAGACATGAAAAACTGTTTTTT
TRBV29-1	.	TRBJ1-2	11	.	CSVPQGLGYTF	TGCAGCGTCCCTCAGGGGCTAGGCTACACCTTC
TRBV20-1	once	TRBJ2-3	17	.	CSAPGTPVIFASDTQYF	TGCAGTGCTCCCGGGACCCCAGTCATTTTTGCGTCGGATACGCAGTATTTT
TRBV9	few	TRBJ2-1	16	TRBD2	CASSAGTSGRGNEQFF	TGTGCCAGCAGCGCCGGAACTAGCGGGAGAGGGAATGAGCAGTTCTTC
TRBV20-1	.	TRBJ2-1	14	TRBD2	CSAKPGGSYNEQFF	TGCAGTGCTAAACCGGGGGGCTCCTACAATGAGCAGTTCTTC
TRBV12-3/TRBV12-4	.	TRBJ2-5	13	.	CASSLQGYGEQYF	TGTGCCAGCAGCCTACAGGGATACGGTGAGCAGTACTTC
TRBV7-2	.	TRBJ2-3	15	TRBD2	CASSSGLEGTDTQYF	TGTGCCAGCAGCTCCGGACTAGAGGGCACAGATACGCAGTATTTT
TRBV5-6	.	TRBJ1-2	13	.	CASSLGQLGDYTF	TGTGCCAGCAGCTTGGGACAGCTGGGTGACTACACCTTC
TRBV27	.	TRBJ1-1	14	.	CASSLGRSSTEAFF	TGTGCCAGCAGTTTAGGCAGGTCCTCCACTGAAGCTTTCTTT
TRBV20-1	few	TRBJ2-3	14	TRBD2	CSASRLAGADTQYF	TGCAGTGCTAGCAGACTAGCGGGAGCAGATACGCAGTATTTT
TRBV7-2	few	TRBJ2-3	14	.	CASSVSSSTDTQYF	TGTGCCAGCAGCGTCTCCTCTAGCACAGATACGCAGTATTTT
TRBV29-1	.	TRBJ2-5	12	.	CSVGVAQETQYF	TGCAGCGTTGGGGTAGCCCAAGAGACCCAGTACTTC
TRBV4-1	.	TRBJ1-2	14	.	CASSPREDNYGYTF	TGCGCCAGCAGCCCACGAGAAGATAACTATGGCTACACCTTC
TRBV10-3	.	TRBJ1-2	14	.	CAISESGVNYGYTF	TGTGCCATCAGTGAGTCGGGGGTTAACTATGGCTACACCTTC
TRBV12-3/TRBV12-4	.	TRBJ1-2	14	.	CASNLYRIVFGYTF	TGTGCCAGCAATTTGTACAGGATCGTCTTTGGCTACACATTC
TRBV13	.	TRBJ2-3	13	.	CAIGETYTDTQYF	TGTGCCATAGGAGAGACCTACACAGATACGCAGTATTTT
TRBV24-1	.	TRBJ1-2	13	.	CATSDRSFEGCTF	TGTGCCACCAGTGACAGGAGCTTTGAGGGCTGCACCTTC
TRBV12-5	.	TRBJ2-1	19	.	CASGLPSSNGRGRHNEQFF	TGTGCTAGTGGTTTGCCCAGCTCAAATGGCAGGGGAAGGCACAATGAGCAGTTCTTC
TRBV10-3	.	TRBJ1-2	13	TRBD1	CAINPGGNYGYTF	TGTGCCATCAATCCAGGGGGCAACTATGGCTACACCTTC
TRBV6-5	.	TRBJ1-2	15	TRBD1	CASSYSPGQGSGYTF	TGTGCCAGCAGTTACTCGCCGGGACAGGGCAGTGGCTACACCTTC
TRBV27	.	TRBJ1-2	15	TRBD1	CASSTTGAYSYGYTF	TGTGCCAGCAGTACGACAGGGGCCTACTCCTATGGCTACACCTTC
TRBV4-3	.	TRBJ2-1	15	.	CASSQEGLTYNEQFF	TGCGCCAGCAGTCAAGAGGGGCTAACCTACAATGAGCAGTTCTTC
TRBV7-8	many	TRBJ2-7	18	TRBD2	CASSSRILTSGFSYEQYF	TGTGCCAGCAGCTCCCGCATCCTGACTAGCGGTTTTTCCTACGAGCAGTACTTC
TRBV29-1	.	TRBJ2-1	13	.	CSVNAGLYNEQFF	TGCAGCGTAAATGCGGGGCTGTACAATGAGCAGTTCTTC
TRBV5-6	.	TRBJ1-2	14	.	CASSSQGWNYGYTF	TGTGCCAGCAGCTCACAGGGTTGGAACTATGGCTACACCTTC
TRBV20-1	.	TRBJ2-7	13	TRBD2	CSASASGSDEQYF	TGCAGTGCTAGTGCTAGCGGGAGCGACGAGCAGTACTTC
TRBV29-1	.	TRBJ2-7	13	TRBD1	CSVELGQGYEQYF	TGCAGCGTTGAGCTTGGACAGGGCTACGAGCAGTACTTC
TRBV12-3/TRBV12-4	few	TRBJ2-1	19	TRBD2	CASSSGTSDYRRSYNEQFF	TGTGCCAGCAGTTCCGGGACTAGCGACTACCGCCGCTCCTACAATGAGCAGTTCTTC
TRBV6-5	many	TRBJ2-2	13	TRBD1	CASGTGDTGELFF	TGTGCCAGCGGGACAGGCGACACCGGGGAGCTGTTTTTT
TRBV6-6	.	TRBJ1-2	15	TRBD1	CASNRDSSNPSGYTF	TGTGCCAGCAATAGGGACAGTTCCAATCCCTCAGGCTACACCTTC